This TCR beta chain was documented in a study of blood T cell repertoires in COVID-19. Measured with immunoSEQ multiplex PCR; TCRdb has only the in-frame clones, and not every one. This table has around 260,000 clones, less than 85% appearing once. CDR3 size: 11 residues. The germline V gene encodes CDR1 WNHNN and CDR2 SYGVQD (reference sequence). The V end was cut by 9 bases, the J end by 3 bases, with 8 bases between. The V gene is TRBV10-1, the J gene TRBJ2-5; D is unclear. This sequence originates from a man aged 55 to 70 who had recovered from COVID-19. The sample taken for sequencing was peripheral blood. Written as DNA, the CDR3 is TGCGCCAGTCGGGTCAAAGAGACCCAGTACTTC. As protein: CASRVKETQYF.